The next 30 T cell receptor beta chains were all read from a single sample in a study of post-analysis software for immune sequencing data. Study-level findings and limits: With TRBV5-6, TRBV5-1 and TRBV20-1 included, five TRBV segments were more frequent in patients than in controls.

Unique molecular identifiers were carried by the TCR beta cDNA libraries. TCRdb re-called the PCR reads with MiXCR, one entry per CDR3 protein. The sample shows about 500,000 distinct CDR3 sequences, roughly 45% of them seen only once. Which antigens these TCRs recognize remains unknown. The sample was blood. These receptors were taken from a girl aged 10-17 years with multiple sclerosis.

The rearrangement uses TRBV4-2 and TRBJ2-3; possibly TRBD2 for D (7 bases). Germline V CDR1 and CDR2: LGHNA, YNFKEQ. The CDR3 is 16 residues long. The V end was cut by 4 bases, the J end by 6 bases, with 20 bases between. The DNA for the CDR3 is TGTGCCAGCAGCCCTGCGGGGGCGGGGACCCCCGATACGCAGTATTTT. Amino acid sequence: CASSPAGAGTPDTQYF.

The chain combines TRBV12-3 or TRBV12-4 with TRBJ2-7, with 8 bases aligning to TRBD1. Trimming removed 2 bases from V and 1 base from J; junction bases left unmatched: 7. The CDR3 has 16 residues. The CDR3 is CASSLLGQGWSYEQYF. In DNA form, the CDR3 reads TGTGCCAGCAGTTTACTCGGACAGGGTTGGTCCTACGAGCAGTACTTC.

The rearrangement joins TRBV12-3 or TRBV12-4 to TRBJ1-1; D is uncertain. This CDR3 contains 15 residues. The germline V and J ends were trimmed by 5 bases and 4 bases, with 17 bases remaining between them. The CDR3 spells CASSPSGVRSTEAFF. CDR3 in DNA: TGTGCCAGCAGTCCTTCTGGGGTTAGGAGCACTGAAGCTTTCTTT.

The chain has TRBV7-2 and TRBJ1-2, with 8 bases matching TRBD1. The CDR3 totals 16 residues. V gave up 1 base and J gave up 2 bases; unmatched junction bases: 6. Per germline, CDR1 SGHTA and CDR2 FQGNSA. The CDR3, as DNA: TGTGCCAGCAGCTTAGTGGGACAGGTTCCGAACTATGGCTACACCTTC. This gives the protein CASSLVGQVPNYGYTF.

The chain uses TRBV27 and TRBJ2-7; 9 bases align to TRBD1. CDR1 is MNHEY, CDR2 SMNVEV, per germline (reference sequence). This CDR3 spans 14 amino acids. V shed 8 bases, J shed 2 bases, and the junction held 7 bases outside the gene matches. CDR3 nucleotide sequence: TGTGCCAGCCGGACCACAGGGGGCACCTACGAGCAGTACTTC. Protein: CASRTTGGTYEQYF.

V is TRBV9 and J is TRBJ2-6; D not resolved. Germline CDR1 SGDLS, CDR2 YYNGEE. Trimming took 6 bases from V and 0 from J, leaving 10 bases between them. The CDR3 covers 15 residues. CDR3 nucleotide sequence: TGTGCCAGCACCGCAAGGAGCTCTGGGGCCAACGTCCTGACTTTC. Translating gives CASTARSSGANVLTF. Variable domain in full (rest from reference TRBV9 and TRBJ2-6): DSGVTQTPKHLITATGQRVTLRCSPRSGDLSVYWYQQSLDQGLQFLIQYYNGEERAKGNILERFSAQQFPDLHSELNLSSLELGDSALYFCASTARSSGANVLTFGAGSRLTVL.

Note on this clonotype: The junction departs from the called germline gene at one end, perhaps through a read error. The chain has TRBV12-3 or TRBV12-4 and TRBJ2-1; D is unresolved. There are 12 residues in the CDR3. CDR3 amino acids: CACSLLQETQFF. Written as DNA, the CDR3 is TGTGCCTGCAGTTTACTCCAAGAGACCCAGTTCTTC.

V and J are TRBV6-1 and TRBJ2-5, with a tentative D call TRBD1 (5 bases). Germline V gene sequence: CDR1 MNHNS, CDR2 SASEGT. With 6 bases removed from V and 7 bases from J, the gap between germline ends came to 12 bases. The CDR3 covers 12 residues. The CDR3 coding sequence is TGTGCCAGCAGGACGGACAACCCGACCCAGTACTTC. It translates to CASRTDNPTQYF.

V usage is TRBV7-2 and J usage is TRBJ1-2; maybe TRBD1 (5 bases). The CDR3 sequence is 15 residues long. Trimming pared 3 bases from V and 3 bases from J, leaving 14 bases between. Looked up from germline, CDR1 is SGHTA and CDR2 is FQGNSA. The CDR3 DNA follows: TGTGCCAGCAGCTTGCTTATGGGGCAGGACTATGGCTACACCTTC. This translates into CASSLLMGQDYGYTF.

This sequence joins TRBV7-8 and TRBJ1-5, with a tentative D call TRBD1 (5 bases). Trimming stripped 4 bases from V and 5 bases from J, with 12 bases between. The CDR3 contains 14 residues. Germline assignment: CDR1 SGHVS and CDR2 FQNEAQ. CDR3: CASSWTGADQPQHF. The CDR3 DNA reads TGTGCCAGCAGCTGGACCGGGGCCGATCAGCCCCAGCATTTT.

V is TRBV7-3 and J is TRBJ2-6; D remains ambiguous. The CDR3 is made up of 18 amino acids. Germline loops: CDR1 SGHTA, CDR2 FQGTGA. V lost 5 bases, J lost 3 bases, and 20 bases lay in between. CDR3 sequence reads: CASSPELSGSFGANVLTF. For the CDR3, the DNA is TGTGCCAGCAGCCCAGAGCTCTCGGGCAGCTTTGGGGCCAACGTCCTGACTTTC. The variable domain in full, with the rest retrieved from reference TRBV7-3 and TRBJ2-6, is GAGVSQTPSNKVTEKGKYVELRCDPISGHTALYWYRQSLGQGPEFLIYFQGTGAADDSGLPNDRFFAVRPEGSVSTLKIQRTERGDSAVYLCASSPELSGSFGANVLTFGAGSRLTVL.

The chain carries TRBV29-1 and TRBJ2-7; D is unclear. The CDR3 contains 12 residues. V lost 1 base to trimming and J lost 8 bases, with 12 bases between them. Looked up from germline, CDR1 is SQVTM and CDR2 is ANQGSEA. The CDR3 sequence: CSVEVFDRQQYF. The CDR3 DNA sequence: TGCAGCGTTGAAGTATTTGACCGCCAGCAGTACTTC.

In this sample, this clonotype turned up a few times. The chain uses TRBV29-1 and TRBJ2-7; D might be TRBD1 (6 bases). CDR1 is SQVTM, CDR2 ANQGSEA, per germline. CDR3 length: 15 residues. Trimming removed 5 bases at V and 0 bases at J, with 17 bases between. The CDR3 region has the DNA TGCAGCGTTAAGTCAGGGGCTGCTAGCTCCTACGAGCAGTACTTC. Translation: CSVKSGAASSYEQYF.

The genes are TRBV6-1 and TRBJ1-1; possibly TRBD1 for D (5 bases). Germline values: CDR1 MNHNS, CDR2 SASEGT. The V end lost 3 bases, the J end lost 0 bases, and 8 bases lay between the germline ends. The CDR3 runs 14 residues. CDR3 protein: CASSEGPMNTEAFF. The CDR3, as DNA: TGTGCCAGCAGTGAGGGACCGATGAACACTGAAGCTTTCTTT.

This rearrangement joins TRBV6-6 to TRBJ1-4; no definite D call. Trimming removed 2 bases from V and 0 bases from J, with 13 bases in between. The CDR3 length is 17 residues. The germline V gene has CDR1 MNHNY and CDR2 SVGAGI (reference sequence). The CDR3 here is CASSYTLGRPTNEKLFF. The CDR3 region has the DNA TGTGCCAGCAGTTACACCTTAGGAAGACCAACTAATGAAAAACTGTTTTTT.

The chain couples TRBV20-1 to TRBJ1-6, with D perhaps TRBD1 (5 bases). The CDR3 covers 12 residues. The germline V and J ends were trimmed by 3 bases and 7 bases, with 7 bases remaining between them. Germline-derived CDR1 and CDR2 are DFQATT and SNEGSKA (reference sequence). CDR3 region: CSASRVNSPLHF. CDR3 nucleotide sequence: TGCAGTGCTAGCAGGGTCAATTCACCCCTCCACTTT.

A few counts support this clonotype. The chain joins TRBV7-2 to TRBJ2-1; 7 bases map to TRBD2. Germline V gives CDR1 SGHTA, CDR2 FQGNSA. After removal of 1 base from V and 4 bases from J, the junction contained 7 bases not matched to a gene. This CDR3 comprises 16 residues. In DNA form, the CDR3 reads TGTGCCAGCAGCTTAGGGGCGGGAGTGGGTTACAATGAGCAGTTCTTC. This encodes CASSLGAGVGYNEQFF.

V usage is TRBV5-1 and J usage is TRBJ1-6; D is unresolved. V lost 0 bases, J lost 10 bases, and 14 bases lay in between. The CDR3 runs to 15 residues. Germline V gene lookup returns CDR1 SGHRS and CDR2 YFSETQ. The CDR3 DNA sequence: TGCGCCAGCAGCTTGGCCGGCCTGGGCTACTCACCCCTCCACTTT. It is translated as CASSLAGLGYSPLHF.

This clonotype has only a few counts. The V gene is TRBV12-3 or TRBV12-4, the J gene TRBJ2-1; weak D call: TRBD2 (6 bases). V was shortened by 5 bases and J by 4 bases, with 12 bases between the two germline ends. CDR3 length equals 14 residues. The CDR3 spells CASSPPGLYNEQFF. The CDR3 DNA is TGTGCCAGCAGTCCTCCGGGACTTTACAATGAGCAGTTCTTC.

This clonotype was detected once. The chain links TRBV6-1 to TRBJ2-5; 12 nucleotides agree with TRBD2. V gave up 5 bases and J gave up 0 bases; unmatched junction bases: 16. CDR3 length: 20 amino acids. Germline lookup yields CDR1 MNHNS and CDR2 SASEGT. The DNA for the CDR3 is TGTGCCAGCAGTCTCCGACTAGCGGGAGAGGAGGGGGTGTACCAAGAGACCCAGTACTTC. Its translation: CASSLRLAGEEGVYQETQYF.

The chain is built from TRBV5-6 and TRBJ2-3; 7 bases fit TRBD1. CDR3 length: 14 amino acids. J lost 4 bases, V lost 2 bases, and 4 bases had no gene match. Germline CDR1 is SGHDT and CDR2 is YYEEEE. The CDR3 is CASSFKGGPDTQYF. The CDR3 bases are TGTGCCAGCAGCTTTAAAGGGGGCCCAGATACGCAGTATTTT. The complete variable domain, with remaining parts taken from reference TRBV5-6 and TRBJ2-3, reads DAGVTQSPTHLIKTRGQQVTLRCSPKSGHDTVSWYQQALGQGPQFIFQYYEEEERQRGNFPDRFSGHQFPNYSSELNVNALLLGDSALYLCASSFKGGPDTQYFGPGTRLTVL.

This chain joins TRBV7-3 and TRBJ2-1, with 7 bases fitting TRBD2. The germline V gene encodes CDR1 SGHTA and CDR2 FQGTGA. This CDR3 spans 18 amino acids. The trim removed 5 bases at V and 9 bases at J, leaving 22 bases unmatched. The CDR3 DNA is TGTGCCAGCAGCCGAAGTACCGGGACTACGCTTAATTCAAGTGAGCAGTTCTTC. Encoded protein: CASSRSTGTTLNSSEQFF. Filled out from reference TRBV7-3 and TRBJ2-1, the complete variable domain reads GAGVSQTPSNKVTEKGKYVELRCDPISGHTALYWYRQSLGQGPEFLIYFQGTGAADDSGLPNDRFFAVRPEGSVSTLKIQRTERGDSAVYLCASSRSTGTTLNSSEQFFGPGTRLTVL.

The chain uses TRBV7-9 and TRBJ2-7, with D unresolved. V dropped 5 bases and J dropped 0 bases, with 8 bases sitting between them. The CDR3 length is 13 residues. Germline V CDR1 and CDR2: SEHNR, FQNEAQ (reference sequence). CDR3 sequence reads: CASSPIGSYEQYF. In DNA, the CDR3 is TGTGCCAGCAGCCCCATTGGCTCCTACGAGCAGTACTTC.

The chain links TRBV7-6 to TRBJ2-7; 11 bases align to TRBD2. The germline gives CDR1 SGHVS, CDR2 FNYEAQ. J was trimmed by 7 bases and V by 1 base; bases with no gene match: 9. This CDR3 has 16 amino acids. This chain's CDR3 is CASSLVTSGEMGEQYF. The CDR3 DNA reads as TGTGCCAGCAGCTTAGTGACTAGCGGGGAAATGGGGGAGCAGTACTTC. Full variable domain (missing parts from reference TRBV7-6 and TRBJ2-7): GAGVSQSPRYKVTKRGQDVALRCDPISGHVSLYWYRQALGQGPEFLTYFNYEAQQDKSGLPNDRFSAERPEGSISTLTIQRTEQRDSAMYRCASSLVTSGEMGEQYFGPGTRLTVT.

The V and J genes are TRBV6-5 and TRBJ2-3, with 10 bases matching TRBD2. Unmatched junction bases numbered 5, after V lost 4 bases and J lost 4 bases. This CDR3 has 15 amino acids. Germline V gene lookup returns CDR1 MNHEY and CDR2 SVGAGI. The CDR3 sequence is CASSSSGSNADTQYF. The DNA for the CDR3 is TGTGCCAGCAGTTCTAGCGGGAGCAACGCAGATACGCAGTATTTT.

The V gene is TRBV5-1, the J gene TRBJ1-2; D is undetermined. V lost 0 bases and J 11 bases, leaving 11 bases between the germline ends. The germline V gene has CDR1 SGHRS and CDR2 YFSETQ. This CDR3 is 12 amino acids long. The chain's CDR3 is CASSLARQKYTF. CDR3 DNA sequence: TGCGCCAGCAGCTTGGCGCGGCAGAAATACACCTTC.

The J gene is TRBJ2-3, the V gene TRBV28; 10 bases match TRBD1. This CDR3 comprises 16 residues. Looked up from germline, CDR1 is MDHEN and CDR2 is SYDVKM. V shed 6 bases, J shed 2 bases, and the junction held 8 bases outside the gene matches. CDR3 bases: TGTGCCAGCAGGAGTCCCGGGACAGGGGTCACAGATACGCAGTATTTT. Its translation: CASRSPGTGVTDTQYF.

As concerns this clonotype: One junction end does not reproduce the germline sequence, and a read error may be involved. The chain is built from TRBV7-2 and TRBJ2-7, with a tentative D call TRBD1 (5 bases). The CDR3 has 13 residues. The germline V gene has CDR1 SGHTA and CDR2 FQGNSA. The chain's CDR3 is CAGSHQGPYEQYF. CDR3 sequence (DNA): TGTGCCGGCAGCCACCAGGGCCCCTACGAGCAGTACTTC.

V gene TRBV10-3 combines with J gene TRBJ2-1; D possibly matches TRBD1 or TRBD2 (5 bases each). Germline values: CDR1 ENHRY, CDR2 SYGVKD. With 4 bases removed from V and 0 bases from J, the gap between germline ends came to 16 bases. The CDR3 covers 17 residues. The DNA of the CDR3 is TGTGCCATCAGTGGACAGTCCTATACTAGCTCCTACAATGAGCAGTTCTTC. Its translation is CAISGQSYTSSYNEQFF.

The chain uses TRBV27 and TRBJ1-4, with 10 positions matching TRBD1. This CDR3 has 15 amino acids. In germline, CDR1 is MNHEY, CDR2 SMNVEV (reference sequence). Trimming at V came to 4 bases and at J to 7 bases, leaving 6 bases not matched to a gene. The CDR3 spells CASSSLGQGSEKLFF. The CDR3 DNA sequence: TGTGCCAGCAGTTCCCTGGGACAGGGGAGTGAAAAACTGTTTTTT.